The 15 T cell receptor beta chains presented below share a single source sample, sequenced in a study of T cells in localized non-small cell lung cancer. Profiled with immunoSEQ multiplex PCR; TCRdb holds only in-frame clones, not every one. The table has some 85,000 clones, around three quarters seen once. Sequencing was performed on PBMCs, taken before any cancer treatment. Source of these receptors: a man between 40 and 75 years old with stage II squamous cell lung carcinoma.

This clone occurred a few times. The chain links TRBV28 to TRBJ1-2; no definite D call. The CDR3 is 13 amino acids. Germline V lookup: CDR1 MDHEN, CDR2 SYDVKM. V was trimmed by 8 bases and J by 4 bases, leaving 14 bases between them. The CDR3 sequence: CASLRVGGYGYTF. The CDR3 nucleotides read TGTGCCAGCCTCAGAGTGGGTGGCTATGGCTACACCTTC.

CDR3 amino acids: CASSLRAGGWPQHF. The CDR3 nucleotides read TGTGCCAGCAGTTTAAGGGCAGGGGGTTGGCCCCAGCATTTT. The chain carries TRBV28 and TRBJ1-5; TRBD1 matches at 7 bases. The CDR3 has 14 residues. From germline, CDR1 is MDHEN and CDR2 SYDVKM. V lost 2 bases, J lost 9 bases, and 7 bases stayed unmatched.

The chain has TRBV4-3 and TRBJ2-6; 7 bases agree with TRBD1. Germline loops: CDR1 LGHNA, CDR2 YSLEER. V gave up 4 bases and J gave up 3 bases; unmatched junction bases: 6. This CDR3 is 16 amino acids long. The DNA of the CDR3 is TGCGCCAGCAGCCGGATAACAGGGGATGGGGCCAACGTCCTGACTTTC. Its protein product is CASSRITGDGANVLTF.

The chain employs TRBV27 and TRBJ1-2; weak D call: TRBD1 (6 bases). This CDR3 comprises 14 residues. Germline CDR1 reads MNHEY; CDR2 reads SMNVEV (reference sequence). V was pared by 4 bases and J by 3 bases, with 12 bases between. Here the CDR3 reads CASSSYREDYGYTF. CDR3 in DNA: TGTGCCAGCAGTTCCTACAGGGAGGACTATGGCTACACCTTC.

The chain combines TRBV5-1 with TRBJ2-5; D may correspond to TRBD1 or TRBD2 (5 bases each). Trimming took off 4 bases at V and 5 bases at J, with 24 bases between the two ends. Germline V gene lookup returns CDR1 SGHRS and CDR2 YFSETQ. The CDR3 covers 17 residues. CDR3 DNA: TGCGCCAGCAGCGTTTCCGCCGGGGCAGGGCGGAAGGAGACCCAGTACTTC. Encoded protein: CASSVSAGAGRKETQYF.

The chain combines TRBV11-2 with TRBJ2-5, with 12 positions matching TRBD1. Germline V gives CDR1 SGHAT, CDR2 FQNNGV. With V trimmed by 1 base and J by 5 bases, 8 bases remained unmatched. This CDR3 has 17 amino acids. For the CDR3, the DNA is TGTGCCAGCAGCTTAGGGGTCGGGACAGGGGGCGTGGAGACCCAGTACTTC. Translating gives CASSLGVGTGGVETQYF.

The rearrangement uses TRBV5-1 and TRBJ1-1; TRBD1 matches 9 bases. From germline, CDR1 is SGHRS and CDR2 YFSETQ. CDR3 size: 15 residues. J lost 5 bases, V lost 7 bases, and 12 bases had no gene match. The CDR3 here is CASCSYRGRRTEAFF. For the CDR3, the DNA is TGCGCCAGCTGCAGTTACAGGGGGCGAAGGACTGAAGCTTTCTTT.

This clone was counted a few times. The genes are TRBV5-6 and TRBJ2-3; a weak D match, TRBD2 (7 bases). Deletions cut 6 bases from V and 2 bases from J, with 13 bases between. This CDR3 comprises 14 residues. In germline, CDR1 is SGHDT, CDR2 YYEEEE. The CDR3 protein is CASTQGLNTDTQYF. DNA for the CDR3: TGTGCCAGCACACAGGGACTAAACACAGATACGCAGTATTTT.

The rearrangement uses TRBV19 and TRBJ1-1; D remains unclear. The V end lost 0 bases, the J end lost 7 bases, and 15 bases lay between the germline ends. Germline-derived CDR1 and CDR2 are LNHDA and SQIVND (reference sequence). The CDR3 sequence is 15 residues long. CDR3 loop: CASSIDLRRRIEAFF. The CDR3 nucleotides are TGTGCCAGTAGTATAGATCTCAGACGTCGGATTGAAGCTTTCTTT.

This clone was seen just once. This chain joins TRBV7-3 and TRBJ1-1; TRBD1 matches 10 bases. CDR3 length: 14 amino acids. V gave up 5 bases and J gave up 7 bases; unmatched junction bases: 7. Germline CDR1 is SGHTA and CDR2 is FQGTGA. As DNA, the CDR3 is TGTGCCAGCAGCGAGTCGACAGGGGGCATTGAAGCTTTCTTT. Translated, it gives CASSESTGGIEAFF.

The rearrangement uses TRBV25-1 and TRBJ1-4, with 7 bases matching TRBD1. The CDR3 totals 17 residues. V lost 3 bases and J lost 7; bases outside the gene matches: 14. The V gene's germline CDR1 is MGHDK and CDR2 SYGVNS. The CDR3 reads CASSDTIGSGGTEKLFF. CDR3 DNA: TGTGCCAGCAGTGATACAATCGGGTCAGGGGGTACTGAAAAACTGTTTTTT.

This chain uses TRBV7-9 with TRBJ2-2, with TRBD1 matching over 7 bases. This CDR3 comprises 15 residues. V was clipped by 4 bases and J by 4 bases; unmatched bases: 6. Germline-derived CDR1 and CDR2 are SEHNR and FQNEAQ (reference sequence). In DNA, the CDR3 is TGTGCCAGCAGCTCCTGGGGACAGCCCACCGGGGAGCTGTTTTTT. This encodes CASSSWGQPTGELFF.

This chain joins TRBV10-3 and TRBJ2-1, with TRBD1 identical over 9 bases. Losses at the gene ends were 0 bases for V and 7 bases for J; bases not matched to a gene: 1. The germline V gene has CDR1 ENHRY and CDR2 SYGVKD. This CDR3 is built from 14 residues. The CDR3 is CAISESGQGNEQFF. CDR3 bases: TGTGCCATCAGTGAGTCAGGACAGGGGAATGAGCAGTTCTTC.

The table lists this clone with a few counts. CDR3 DNA: TGCGCCAGCAGCCTCGGGACAGGGAACACTGAAGCTTTCTTT. Protein product: CASSLGTGNTEAFF. The V call is TRBV4-3, the J call TRBJ1-1; 8 positions match TRBD1. The germline gives CDR1 LGHNA, CDR2 YSLEER. J gave up 1 base and V 4 bases, and 2 bases lay outside the gene matches. CDR3 length: 14 amino acids.

The chain couples TRBV25-1 to TRBJ1-2; D not certain. The CDR3 spans 12 residues. Germline CDR1 reads MGHDK; CDR2 reads SYGVNS. V lost 4 bases and J 1 base, leaving 4 bases between the germline ends. CDR3 sequence (DNA): TGTGCCAGCAGTGGTAGTAACTATGGCTACACCTTC. Residues: CASSGSNYGYTF.